This T cell receptor beta chain was captured in a study of T cell repertoires in cytomegalovirus infection. Looking at the study overall: Matching HLA type and CMV infection were both indicated by public TCR beta signatures. Broader study findings: What dominated the ex vivo response were HLA-C-restricted CMV-specific TCR beta clonotypes.

CDR1 SGHTA and CDR2 FQGNSA come from the germline V gene. V was cut by 4 bases and J by 4 bases, with 12 bases left in between. The CDR3 is 14 amino acids. TCRdb reprocessed the reads via MiXCR and lists one record per CDR3 protein. The sample shows roughly 730,000 distinct CDR3 sequences, 30% to 40% of them seen only once. The sample holds a few counts of this clonotype. The antigen is undetermined. V usage is TRBV7-2 and J usage is TRBJ2-3; tentatively, D is TRBD2 (6 bases). This material consisted of cultured PBMCs, taken from culture after CMV antigen stimulation. The source is a human donor in good health (CMV status not recorded). Some clones in this sample may be carry-over from other donors' samples. The CDR3 reads CASSYGTGPDTQYF. CDR3 bases: TGTGCCAGCAGCTACGGGACTGGACCAGATACGCAGTATTTT.